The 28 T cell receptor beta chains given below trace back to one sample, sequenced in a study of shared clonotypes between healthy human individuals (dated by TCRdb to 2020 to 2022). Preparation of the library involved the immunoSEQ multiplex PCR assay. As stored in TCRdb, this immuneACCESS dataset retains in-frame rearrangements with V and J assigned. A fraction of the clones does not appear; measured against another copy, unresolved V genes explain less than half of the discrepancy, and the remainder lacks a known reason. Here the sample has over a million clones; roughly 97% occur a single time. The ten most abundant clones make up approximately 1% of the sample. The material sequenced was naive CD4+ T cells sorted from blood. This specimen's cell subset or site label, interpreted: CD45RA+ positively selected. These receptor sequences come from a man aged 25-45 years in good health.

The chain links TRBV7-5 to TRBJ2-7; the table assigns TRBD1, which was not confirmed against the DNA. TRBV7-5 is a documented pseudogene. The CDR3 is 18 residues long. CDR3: CARSLEYWPDRGTYEQYF. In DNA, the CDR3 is TGTGCCAGAAGCTTAGAGTATTGGCCAGACAGGGGTACCTACGAGCAGTACTTC.

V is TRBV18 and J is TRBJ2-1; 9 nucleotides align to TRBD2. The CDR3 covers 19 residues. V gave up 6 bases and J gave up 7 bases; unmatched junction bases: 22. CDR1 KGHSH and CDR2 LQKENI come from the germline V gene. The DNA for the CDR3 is TGTGCCAGCTCGCCCCTGACTTTGACTAGCGGTGGTTTGGGGAATGAGCAGTTCTTC. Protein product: CASSPLTLTSGGLGNEQFF.

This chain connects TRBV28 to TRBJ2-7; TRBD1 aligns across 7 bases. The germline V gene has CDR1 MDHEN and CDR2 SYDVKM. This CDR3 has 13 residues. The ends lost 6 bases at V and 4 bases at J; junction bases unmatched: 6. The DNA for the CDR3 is TGTGCCAGCAGGGAACAGGGGAGTTACGAGCAGTACTTC. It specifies CASREQGSYEQYF.

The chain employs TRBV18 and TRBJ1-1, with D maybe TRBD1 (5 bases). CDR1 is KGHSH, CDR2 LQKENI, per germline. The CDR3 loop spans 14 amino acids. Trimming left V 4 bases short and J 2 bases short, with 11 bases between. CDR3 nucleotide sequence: TGTGCCAGCTCACTCGACAGCCTCAACACTGAAGCTTTCTTT. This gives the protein CASSLDSLNTEAFF.

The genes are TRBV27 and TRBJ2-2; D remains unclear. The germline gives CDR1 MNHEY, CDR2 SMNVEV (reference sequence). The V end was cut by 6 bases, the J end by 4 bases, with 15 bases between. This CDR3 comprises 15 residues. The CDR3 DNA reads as TGTGCCAGCAGGGCATTTTCCGGGTTCACCGGGGAGCTGTTTTTT. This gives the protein CASRAFSGFTGELFF.

This chain's CDR3 is CASSPPDRESNQPQHF. The CDR3 DNA sequence: TGTGCCAGCAGTCCTCCGGACAGGGAGAGCAATCAGCCCCAGCATTTT. V is TRBV28 and J is TRBJ1-5, with 8 bases aligning to TRBD1. The germline V gene has CDR1 MDHEN and CDR2 SYDVKM. The CDR3 length is 16 residues. The ends lost 5 bases at V and 1 base at J; junction bases unmatched: 7.

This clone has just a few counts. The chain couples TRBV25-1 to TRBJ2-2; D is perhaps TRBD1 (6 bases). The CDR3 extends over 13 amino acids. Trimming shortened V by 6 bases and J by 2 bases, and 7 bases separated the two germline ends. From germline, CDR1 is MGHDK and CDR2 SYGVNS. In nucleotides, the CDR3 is TGTGCCAGCAGACAGGGAAACACCGGGGAGCTGTTTTTT. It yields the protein CASRQGNTGELFF.

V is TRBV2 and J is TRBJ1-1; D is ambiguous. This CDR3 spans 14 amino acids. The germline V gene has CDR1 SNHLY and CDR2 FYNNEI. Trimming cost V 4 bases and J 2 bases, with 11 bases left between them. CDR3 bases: TGTGCCAGCAGTGTAGAAGGGAGCAACACTGAAGCTTTCTTT. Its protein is CASSVEGSNTEAFF.

This CDR3 reads CASSLNLGKETQYF. The CDR3 DNA is TGTGCCAGCAGCTTAAATCTGGGGAAAGAGACCCAGTACTTC. V usage is TRBV7-6 and J usage is TRBJ2-5; D is unresolved. The germline gives CDR1 SGHVS, CDR2 FNYEAQ. The CDR3 is made up of 14 amino acids. Trimming took off 2 bases at V and 3 bases at J, with 10 bases between the two ends.

CDR3 residues: CASGGGTYRYEQYF. CDR3 in DNA: TGTGCCAGCGGAGGGGGGACATATCGATACGAGCAGTACTTC. The chain employs TRBV6-1 and TRBJ2-7, with D possibly called TRBD1 or TRBD2 (6 bases each). V was shortened by 8 bases and J by 4 bases, with 18 bases between the two germline ends. CDR1 MNHNS and CDR2 SASEGT come from the germline V gene. The CDR3 has 14 residues.

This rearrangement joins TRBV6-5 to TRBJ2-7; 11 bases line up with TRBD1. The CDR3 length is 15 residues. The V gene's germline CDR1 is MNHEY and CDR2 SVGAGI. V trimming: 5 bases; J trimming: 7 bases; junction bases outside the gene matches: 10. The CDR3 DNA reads TGTGCCAGCAGTCGCCGCAGGACAGGGGGCAGTGAGCAGTACTTC. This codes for CASSRRRTGGSEQYF.

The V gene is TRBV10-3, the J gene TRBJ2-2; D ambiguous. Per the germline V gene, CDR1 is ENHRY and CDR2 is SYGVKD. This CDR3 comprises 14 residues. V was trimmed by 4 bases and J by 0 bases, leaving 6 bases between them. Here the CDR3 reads CAISGVANTGELFF. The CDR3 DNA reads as TGTGCCATCAGTGGTGTGGCGAACACCGGGGAGCTGTTTTTT.

The chain's CDR3 is CASSLGDFRYLNEQFF. The CDR3 region has the DNA TGCGCCAGCAGCCTAGGGGACTTTAGATACCTCAATGAGCAGTTCTTC. The chain employs TRBV5-1 and TRBJ2-1; weak D call: TRBD2 (6 bases). This CDR3 contains 16 residues. V was pared by 4 bases and J by 6 bases, with 20 bases between. Germline V CDR1 and CDR2: SGHRS, YFSETQ.

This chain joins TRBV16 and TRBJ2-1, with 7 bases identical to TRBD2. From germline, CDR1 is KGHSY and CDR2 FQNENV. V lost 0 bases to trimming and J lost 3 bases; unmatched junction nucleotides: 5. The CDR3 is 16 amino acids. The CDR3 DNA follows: TGTGCCAGCAGCCAATCGCCTAGCGGATTCTACAATGAGCAGTTCTTC. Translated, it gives CASSQSPSGFYNEQFF. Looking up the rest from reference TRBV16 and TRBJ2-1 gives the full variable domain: GEEVAQTPKHLVRGEGQKAKLYCAPIKGHSYVFWYQQVLKNEFKFLISFQNENVFDETGMPKERFSAKCLPNSPCSLEIQATKLEDSAVYFCASSQSPSGFYNEQFFGPGTRLTVL.

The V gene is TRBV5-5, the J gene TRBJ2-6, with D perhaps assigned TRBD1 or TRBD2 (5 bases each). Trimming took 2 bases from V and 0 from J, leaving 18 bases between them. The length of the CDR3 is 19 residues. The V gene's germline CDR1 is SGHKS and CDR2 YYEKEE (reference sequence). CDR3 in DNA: TGTGCCAGCAGCTTATTTTCGGGACGGCGTAACTCTGGGGCCAACGTCCTGACTTTC. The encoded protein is CASSLFSGRRNSGANVLTF.

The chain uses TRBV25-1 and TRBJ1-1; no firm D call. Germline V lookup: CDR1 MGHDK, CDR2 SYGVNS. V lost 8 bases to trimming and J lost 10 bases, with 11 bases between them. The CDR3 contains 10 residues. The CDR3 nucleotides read TGTGCCAGCGGGCGGGAAGTAGCTTTCTTT. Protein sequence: CASGREVAFF.

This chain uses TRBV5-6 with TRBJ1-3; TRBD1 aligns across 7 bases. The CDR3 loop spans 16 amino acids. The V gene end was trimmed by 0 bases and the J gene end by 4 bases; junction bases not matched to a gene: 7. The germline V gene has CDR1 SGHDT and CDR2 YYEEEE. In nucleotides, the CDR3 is TGTGCCAGCAGCTTGGCCAGGGGGTTGGCCGGAAACACCATATATTTT. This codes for CASSLARGLAGNTIYF.

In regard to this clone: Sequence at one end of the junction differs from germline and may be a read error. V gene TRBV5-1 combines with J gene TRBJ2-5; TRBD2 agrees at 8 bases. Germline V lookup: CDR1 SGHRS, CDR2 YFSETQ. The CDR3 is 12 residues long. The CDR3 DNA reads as TGCGCCAGCAGCTTGGAAAGCGGGGGCCTTCACTTC. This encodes CASSLESGGLHF.

The CDR3 coding sequence is TGTGCCAGCAAGCAGGGACGAACGAAGGACATTCAGTACTTC. This sequence encodes CASKQGRTKDIQYF. This chain joins TRBV27 and TRBJ2-4; D is possibly TRBD1 or TRBD2 (5 bases each). V was clipped by 7 bases and J by 8 bases, with 18 bases between them. The V gene's germline CDR1 is MNHEY and CDR2 SMNVEV (reference sequence). The CDR3 is 14 amino acids.

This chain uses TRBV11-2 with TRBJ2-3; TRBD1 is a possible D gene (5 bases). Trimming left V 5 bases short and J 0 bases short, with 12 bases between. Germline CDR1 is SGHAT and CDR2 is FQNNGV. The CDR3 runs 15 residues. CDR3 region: CASSPPDISTDTQYF. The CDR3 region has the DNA TGTGCCAGCAGCCCCCCGGACATCAGCACAGATACGCAGTATTTT.

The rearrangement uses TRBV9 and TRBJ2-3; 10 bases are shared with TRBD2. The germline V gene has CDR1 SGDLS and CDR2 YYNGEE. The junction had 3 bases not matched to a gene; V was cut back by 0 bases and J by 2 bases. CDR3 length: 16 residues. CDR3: CASSVGTSGTTDTQYF. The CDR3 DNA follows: TGTGCCAGCAGCGTAGGGACTAGCGGTACCACAGATACGCAGTATTTT.

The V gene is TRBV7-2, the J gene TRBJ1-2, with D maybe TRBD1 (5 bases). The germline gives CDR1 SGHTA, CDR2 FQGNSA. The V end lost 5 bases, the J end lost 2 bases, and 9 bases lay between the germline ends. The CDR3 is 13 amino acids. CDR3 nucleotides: TGTGCCAGCAGCGTCCGGGACAACTATGGCTACACCTTC. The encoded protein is CASSVRDNYGYTF.

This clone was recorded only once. The chain's CDR3 is CASSVAVGEALGNTIYF. CDR3 DNA: TGTGCCAGCAGCGTAGCGGTGGGAGAGGCTCTCGGAAACACCATATATTTT. The chain is built from TRBV9 and TRBJ1-3; no definite D call. Germline assignment: CDR1 SGDLS and CDR2 YYNGEE. Between the trimmed V and J ends, which lost 0 bases and 4 bases, there was a span of 17 bases. The CDR3 covers 17 residues.

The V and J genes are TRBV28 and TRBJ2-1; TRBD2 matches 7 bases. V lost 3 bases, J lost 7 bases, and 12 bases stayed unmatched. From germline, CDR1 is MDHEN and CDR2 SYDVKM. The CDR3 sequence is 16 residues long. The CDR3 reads CASSFLGEGPQNEQFF. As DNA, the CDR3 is TGTGCCAGCAGTTTCTTAGGGGAGGGCCCTCAGAATGAGCAGTTCTTC.

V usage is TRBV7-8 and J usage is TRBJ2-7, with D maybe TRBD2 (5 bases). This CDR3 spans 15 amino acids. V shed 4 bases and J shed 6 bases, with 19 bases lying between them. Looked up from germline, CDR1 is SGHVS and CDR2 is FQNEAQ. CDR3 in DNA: TGTGCCAGCAGCTCAGGAACAGCGGTTCTGGGCGAGCAGTACTTC. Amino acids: CASSSGTAVLGEQYF.

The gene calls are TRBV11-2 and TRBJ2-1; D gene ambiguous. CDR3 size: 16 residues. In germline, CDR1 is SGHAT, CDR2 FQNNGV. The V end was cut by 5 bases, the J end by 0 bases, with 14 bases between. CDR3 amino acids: CASSLRLAGSYNEQFF. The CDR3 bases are TGTGCCAGCAGCCTTCGACTGGCTGGCTCCTACAATGAGCAGTTCTTC.

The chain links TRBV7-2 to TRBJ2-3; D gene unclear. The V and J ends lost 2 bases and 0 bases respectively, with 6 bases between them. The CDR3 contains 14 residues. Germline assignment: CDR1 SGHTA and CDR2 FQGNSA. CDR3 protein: CASSLSRSTDTQYF. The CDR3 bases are TGTGCCAGCAGCTTAAGTCGGAGCACAGATACGCAGTATTTT.

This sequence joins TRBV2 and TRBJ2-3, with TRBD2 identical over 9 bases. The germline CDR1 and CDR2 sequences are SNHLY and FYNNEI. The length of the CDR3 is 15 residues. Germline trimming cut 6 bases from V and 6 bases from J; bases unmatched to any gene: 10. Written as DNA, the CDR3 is TGTGCCAGCAGGGCGCTTAGCGGGAGTTCCGATACGCAGTATTTT. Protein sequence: CASRALSGSSDTQYF.